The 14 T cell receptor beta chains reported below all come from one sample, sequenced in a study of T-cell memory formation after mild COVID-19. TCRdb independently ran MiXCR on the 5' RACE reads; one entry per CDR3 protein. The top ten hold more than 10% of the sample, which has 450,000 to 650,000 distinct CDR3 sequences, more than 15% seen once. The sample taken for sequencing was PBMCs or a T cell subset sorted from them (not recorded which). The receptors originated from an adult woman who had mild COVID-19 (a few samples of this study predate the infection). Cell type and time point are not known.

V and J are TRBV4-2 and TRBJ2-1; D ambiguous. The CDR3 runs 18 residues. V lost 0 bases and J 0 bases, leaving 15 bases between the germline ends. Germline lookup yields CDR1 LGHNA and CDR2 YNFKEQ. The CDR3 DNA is TGTGCCAGCAGCCAAGATCGCTTCGGGCGGAGCTCCTACAATGAGCAGTTCTTC. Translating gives CASSQDRFGRSSYNEQFF.

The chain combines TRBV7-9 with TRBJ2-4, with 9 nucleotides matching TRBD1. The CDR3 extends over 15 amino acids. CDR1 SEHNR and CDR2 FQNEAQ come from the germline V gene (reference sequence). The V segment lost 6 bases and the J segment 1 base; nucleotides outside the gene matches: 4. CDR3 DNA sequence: TGTGCCAGCAGTTGGACAGGGGAGGCCAAAAACATTCAGTACTTC. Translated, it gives CASSWTGEAKNIQYF.

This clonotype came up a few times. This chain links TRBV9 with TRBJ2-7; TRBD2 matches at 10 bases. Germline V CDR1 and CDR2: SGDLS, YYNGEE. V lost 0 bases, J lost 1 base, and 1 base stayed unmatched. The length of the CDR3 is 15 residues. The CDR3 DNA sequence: TGTGCCAGCAGCGTAGCAGCGGGGGGGTCCTACGAGCAGTACTTC. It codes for CASSVAAGGSYEQYF. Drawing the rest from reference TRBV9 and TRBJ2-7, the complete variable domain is DSGVTQTPKHLITATGQRVTLRCSPRSGDLSVYWYQQSLDQGLQFLIQYYNGEERAKGNILERFSAQQFPDLHSELNLSSLELGDSALYFCASSVAAGGSYEQYFGPGTRLTVT.

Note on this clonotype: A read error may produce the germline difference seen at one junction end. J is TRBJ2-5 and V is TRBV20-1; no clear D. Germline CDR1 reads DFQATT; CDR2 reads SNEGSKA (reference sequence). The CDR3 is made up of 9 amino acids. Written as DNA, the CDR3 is TGCAGTGATCAAGGGACCCAGTACTTC. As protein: CSDQGTQYF.

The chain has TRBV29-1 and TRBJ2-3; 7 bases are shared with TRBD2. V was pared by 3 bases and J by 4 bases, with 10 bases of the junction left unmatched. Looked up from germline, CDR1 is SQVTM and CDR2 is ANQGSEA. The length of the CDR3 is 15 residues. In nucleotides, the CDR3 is TGCAGCGTTGAGGGGGGGGGTATGACTGCAGATACGCAGTATTTT. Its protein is CSVEGGGMTADTQYF.

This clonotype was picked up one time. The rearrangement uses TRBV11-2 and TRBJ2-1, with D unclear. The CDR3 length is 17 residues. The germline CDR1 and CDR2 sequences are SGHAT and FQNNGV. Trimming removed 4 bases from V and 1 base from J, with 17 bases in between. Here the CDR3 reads CASSSRMENPSYNEQFF. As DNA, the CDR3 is TGTGCCAGCAGCTCCCGTATGGAGAACCCATCCTACAATGAGCAGTTCTTC.

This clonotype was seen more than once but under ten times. The CDR3 here is CAWSVPPGPLDTEAFF. In DNA, the CDR3 is TGTGCCTGGAGTGTACCACCGGGACCCCTGGACACTGAAGCTTTCTTT. J is TRBJ1-1 and V is TRBV30; possibly TRBD1 for D (5 bases). CDR1 is GTSNPN, CDR2 SVGIG, per germline (reference sequence). CDR3 length: 16 residues. Trimming took off 0 bases at V and 3 bases at J, with 17 bases between the two ends. Full variable domain (remainder filled in from reference TRBV30 and TRBJ1-1): SQTIHQWPATLVQPVGSPLSLECTVEGTSNPNLYWYRQAAGRGLQLLFYSVGIGQISSEVPQNLSASRPQDRQFILSSKKLLLSDSGFYLCAWSVPPGPLDTEAFFGQGTRLTVV.

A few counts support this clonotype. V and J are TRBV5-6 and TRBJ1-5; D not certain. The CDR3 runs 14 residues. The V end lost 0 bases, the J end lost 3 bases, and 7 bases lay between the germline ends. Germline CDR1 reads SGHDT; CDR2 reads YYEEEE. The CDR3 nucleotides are TGTGCCAGCAGCTTGGCGAAGGACAATCAGCCCCAGCATTTT. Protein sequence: CASSLAKDNQPQHF. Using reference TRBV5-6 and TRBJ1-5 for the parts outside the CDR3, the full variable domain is DAGVTQSPTHLIKTRGQQVTLRCSPKSGHDTVSWYQQALGQGPQFIFQYYEEEERQRGNFPDRFSGHQFPNYSSELNVNALLLGDSALYLCASSLAKDNQPQHFGDGTRLSIL.

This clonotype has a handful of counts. The CDR3 coding sequence is TGTGCCAGCAGCCCGACCCAGATTACAGGGGGGGCTGGGGCCAACGTCCTGACTTTC. This encodes CASSPTQITGGAGANVLTF. This chain links TRBV7-7 with TRBJ2-6; possible D gene TRBD1, 8 bases. V was shortened by 5 bases and J by 2 bases, with 22 bases between the two germline ends. The CDR3 loop spans 19 amino acids. Germline V gene lookup returns CDR1 SSHAT and CDR2 FNYEAQ (reference sequence).

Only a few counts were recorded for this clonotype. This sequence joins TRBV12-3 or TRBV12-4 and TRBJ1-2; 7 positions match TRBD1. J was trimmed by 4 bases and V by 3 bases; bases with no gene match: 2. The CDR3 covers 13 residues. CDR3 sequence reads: CASSFGQAYGYTF. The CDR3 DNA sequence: TGTGCCAGCAGTTTCGGACAGGCCTATGGCTACACCTTC.

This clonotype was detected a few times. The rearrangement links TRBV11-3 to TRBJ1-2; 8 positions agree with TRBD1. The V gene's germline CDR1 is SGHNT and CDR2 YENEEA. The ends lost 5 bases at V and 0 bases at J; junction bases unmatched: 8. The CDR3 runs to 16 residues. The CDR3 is CASSPSGQGANYGYTF. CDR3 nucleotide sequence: TGTGCCAGCAGCCCCAGCGGACAGGGAGCTAACTATGGCTACACCTTC.

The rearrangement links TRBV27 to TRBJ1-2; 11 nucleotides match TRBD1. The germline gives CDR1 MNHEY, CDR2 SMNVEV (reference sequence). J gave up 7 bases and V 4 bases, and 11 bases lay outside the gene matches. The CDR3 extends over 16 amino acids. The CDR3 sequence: CASSSPLRTGGVGYTF. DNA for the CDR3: TGTGCCAGCAGTTCTCCACTCCGGACAGGGGGCGTTGGCTACACCTTC.

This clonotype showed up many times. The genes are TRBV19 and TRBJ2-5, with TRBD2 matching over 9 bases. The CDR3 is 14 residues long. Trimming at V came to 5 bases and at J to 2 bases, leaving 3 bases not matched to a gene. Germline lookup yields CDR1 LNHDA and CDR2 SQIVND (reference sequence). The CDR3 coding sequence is TGTGCCAGTAGTGGCGGGAGGGGTCAAGAGACCCAGTACTTC. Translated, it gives CASSGGRGQETQYF.

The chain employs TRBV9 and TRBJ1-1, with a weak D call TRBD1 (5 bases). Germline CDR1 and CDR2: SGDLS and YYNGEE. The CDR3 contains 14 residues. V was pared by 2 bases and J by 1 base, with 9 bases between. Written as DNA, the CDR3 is TGTGCCAGCAGCGTCTACGACAGGAACACTGAAGCTTTCTTT. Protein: CASSVYDRNTEAFF. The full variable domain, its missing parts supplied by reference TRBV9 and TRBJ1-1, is DSGVTQTPKHLITATGQRVTLRCSPRSGDLSVYWYQQSLDQGLQFLIQYYNGEERAKGNILERFSAQQFPDLHSELNLSSLELGDSALYFCASSVYDRNTEAFFGQGTRLTVV.